The 6 T cell receptor beta chains reported below all come from one sample, sequenced in a study of blood T cell repertoires in COVID-19. Using immunoSEQ multiplex PCR, the repertoire was profiled, and TCRdb retains in-frame clones only, with some absent. The sample lists fewer than 300,000 clones; 80% to 90% were seen once. Sequencing used peripheral blood. The source of these receptors is a man older than 75 with acute or convalescent COVID-19.

In this sample, this clone turned up a few times. The V gene is TRBV2, the J gene TRBJ1-2; 7 nucleotides line up with TRBD1. Germline assignment: CDR1 SNHLY and CDR2 FYNNEI. J lost 2 bases, V lost 6 bases, and 6 bases had no gene match. The CDR3 is 14 residues long. CDR3 sequence reads: CASRERDRNYGYTF. In DNA form, the CDR3 reads TGTGCCAGCAGAGAAAGGGACAGAAACTATGGCTACACCTTC.

This clone was counted a single time. V and J are TRBV13 and TRBJ2-3; 11 bases are a match to TRBD2. There are 16 residues in the CDR3. V was pared by 4 bases and J by 1 base, with 4 bases of the junction left unmatched. CDR1 PRHDT and CDR2 FYEKMQ come from the germline V gene (reference sequence). The CDR3 nucleotides read TGTGCCAGCAGCTCGTCGACTAGCGGGGGCACAGATACGCAGTATTTT. It is translated as CASSSSTSGGTDTQYF.

This clone was counted a single time. This chain joins TRBV3-1 (or the pseudogene TRBV3-2) and TRBJ1-4; D perhaps matches TRBD1 (6 bases). The germline V and J ends were trimmed by 1 base and 7 bases, with 13 bases remaining between them. CDR3 length: 15 residues. Germline V gene data show CDR1 as LGHDT and CDR2 as YNNKEL (reference sequence). CDR3 region: CASSQGGRGGEKLFF. In DNA, the CDR3 is TGTGCCAGCAGCCAAGGAGGGAGGGGGGGTGAAAAACTGTTTTTT.

This chain uses TRBV6-4 with TRBJ2-1; D not certain. CDR3 length equals 13 residues. Germline loops: CDR1 MRHNA, CDR2 SNTAGT. V gave up 0 bases and J gave up 10 bases, with 10 bases separating them. CDR3 sequence: CASSDSIGVEQFF. The CDR3 nucleotides read TGTGCCAGCAGTGACTCGATTGGAGTCGAGCAGTTCTTC.

The chain links TRBV10-3 to TRBJ2-2; the D gene is possibly TRBD1 (6 bases). The CDR3 runs to 15 residues. The germline V and J ends were trimmed by 6 bases and 1 base, with 12 bases remaining between them. The germline gives CDR1 ENHRY, CDR2 SYGVKD. This CDR3 reads CAIRSGTRNTGELFF. In nucleotides, the CDR3 is TGTGCCATCAGATCCGGGACAAGGAACACCGGGGAGCTGTTTTTT.

In its sample, this clone was seen a few times. The chain combines TRBV19 with TRBJ1-5, with D hard to call. Germline values: CDR1 LNHDA, CDR2 SQIVND (reference sequence). V was shortened by 4 bases and J by 6 bases, with 10 bases between the two germline ends. This CDR3 spans 13 amino acids. CDR3 sequence reads: CASSRVVAQPQHF. CDR3 nucleotides: TGTGCCAGTAGTAGGGTTGTAGCTCAGCCCCAGCATTTT.